This T cell receptor beta chain was identified during a study of a mutant IDH1 vaccine in newly diagnosed glioma. As for the study in general: Vaccines began 4-6 weeks after radiotherapy alone, or with temozolomide cycles. Males made up about 60% and females roughly 40% of treated patients, whose mean age was 40.4 years. General study results and limits: Roughly 93% of patients showed vaccine-induced immune responses across multiple MHC alleles.

Details on this clone: Antigen unknown.

Time point defined: week 23, last vaccination. The vaccine gave 300 ug of a 20-mer mutant IDH1 peptide subcutaneously per dose. Germline V gene data show CDR1 as SGHAT and CDR2 as FQNNGV. The CDR3 sequence is 13 residues long. The ends were cut back, 1 base at V and 3 bases at J, with 7 bases in the middle. TCRdb's copy holds only in-frame clones and misses some; the assay was immunoSEQ multiplex PCR. Among 60,000 or so clones listed, around 84% were seen once. This TCR was recovered from a man in his thirties or forties with glioma. V and J are TRBV11-2 and TRBJ2-7; a possible D gene is TRBD1 (5 bases). The source material was PBMCs, sampled from a glioma patient whose treatment included an IDH1 peptide vaccine. CDR3 region: CASSLARVYEQYF. As DNA, the CDR3 is TGTGCCAGCAGCTTAGCCAGGGTCTACGAGCAGTACTTC.